This TCR beta chain was documented in a study of neurological immune-mediated disorders. TCRdb reprocessed the 5' RACE reads with MiXCR, giving one entry per CDR3 protein. The sample lists some 20,000 distinct CDR3 sequences; around 9.3% were seen once. Per germline, CDR1 SGHRS and CDR2 YFSETQ. Trimming cost V 0 bases and J 1 base, with 16 bases left between them. This CDR3 contains 17 residues. Material: PBMCs. The gene calls are TRBV5-1 and TRBJ1-1; the D is unclear. The TCR was taken from a woman aged 60 to 75 with HTLV-1-associated myelopathy (HAM/TSP). The CDR3 bases are TGCGCCAGCAGCTTGGAGGGTTCGGTTAGACCGAACACTGAAGCTTTCTTT. This sequence encodes CASSLEGSVRPNTEAFF.